This T cell receptor beta chain was documented in a study of response to subunit inactivated influenza vaccine. General observations from the study: Authors suggested few new T cells are recruited by each seasonal influenza vaccination.

TCRdb itself ran the RT-PCR reads through MiXCR, one entry per CDR3 protein. The table has 500,000 to 600,000 distinct CDR3 sequences, 16% seen once. The V and J ends lost 1 base and 5 bases respectively, with 11 bases between them. This CDR3 is built from 14 residues. The V gene's germline CDR1 is LGHDT and CDR2 YNNKEL (reference sequence). As to this clonotype: Its antigen remains unidentified.

The input for sequencing was CD4+ T cells sorted from PBMCs, taken less than 30 months after vaccination. The receptor was isolated from a man between 50 and 69 years old who received an inactivated influenza vaccine. This chain links TRBV3-1 with TRBJ2-5, with D possibly TRBD2 on 5 matching bases. CDR3 DNA sequence: TGTGCCAGCAGCCAAGCGGAGGTTGTGGAGACCCAGTACTTC. Protein sequence: CASSQAEVVETQYF.